These 8 T cell receptor beta chains came from one sample sequenced in a study of shared clonotypes between healthy human individuals (TCRdb year 2020). Libraries were built with the immunoSEQ multiplex PCR assay. The source is immuneACCESS, and TCRdb retained only in-frame sequences with V and J called. Part of the clones is not carried over; for the studies checked, unresolved V genes explain less than half of this, and the remainder is unexplained. The sample yields over 2 million clones; 85% to 95% were counted once. Together, the top ten hold more than 0.35% of the sample. Sequenced input: naive CD4+ T cells from PBMCs. The cell subset or site label on this specimen signifies: CD45RA+ positively selected. The receptor source for this set is a man between 18 and 29 years old in good health. Some clones in this sample may be carry-over from other donors' samples.

This clone has just a few counts. The chain joins TRBV4-2 to TRBJ1-2; 8 positions agree with TRBD1. Germline V gene lookup returns CDR1 LGHNA and CDR2 YNFKEQ. V gave up 1 base and J gave up 4 bases; unmatched junction bases: 2. CDR3 length equals 14 residues. The CDR3 nucleotides read TGTGCCAGCAGCCAAGTGGGACAGGCCTATGGCTACACCTTC. Its protein is CASSQVGQAYGYTF.

The chain uses TRBV5-4 and TRBJ2-5; 7 bases agree with TRBD2. This CDR3 region has 15 residues. Per the germline V gene, CDR1 is SGHNT and CDR2 is YYREEE (reference sequence). V trimming: 4 bases; J trimming: 4 bases; junction bases outside the gene matches: 10. CDR3 sequence reads: CASSVRAGGGETQYF. CDR3 nucleotides: TGTGCCAGCAGCGTCCGGGCTGGGGGGGGAGAGACCCAGTACTTC.

The J gene is TRBJ2-7, the V gene TRBV21-1; TRBD2 was called by the table and not checked on the DNA. TRBV21-1 represents a pseudogene. This CDR3 region has 16 residues. The CDR3 DNA reads TGTGCCAGCAGCCCGATTATGGGACTTGATTGTGGGGAGCAGTACTTC. Translating gives CASSPIMGLDCGEQYF.

Concerning this clone itself: Other DNA sequences of this sample code for an identical CDR3. The rearrangement uses TRBV5-1 and TRBJ1-3; D call uncertain. The germline CDR1 and CDR2 sequences are SGHRS and YFSETQ. This CDR3 is 13 amino acids long. V was clipped by 0 bases and J by 3 bases, with 4 bases between them. The CDR3 coding sequence is TGCGCCAGCAGCTTGGAAGGTGGAAACACCATATATTTT. Its protein product is CASSLEGGNTIYF. Full variable domain (outside the CDR3, taken from reference TRBV5-1 and TRBJ1-3): KAGVTQTPRYLIKTRGQQVTLSCSPISGHRSVSWYQQTPGQGLQFLFEYFSETQRNKGNFPGRFSGRQFSNSRSEMNVSTLELGDSALYLCASSLEGGNTIYFGEGSWLTVV.

The V and J genes are TRBV27 and TRBJ2-7; D gene ambiguous. Looked up from germline, CDR1 is MNHEY and CDR2 is SMNVEV (reference sequence). The CDR3 has 13 residues. The V and J ends lost 5 bases and 3 bases respectively, with 11 bases between them. The CDR3 bases are TGTGCCAGCAGTCTCGACCCCGGCTACGAGCAGTACTTC. Translation gives CASSLDPGYEQYF.

The chain employs TRBV28 and TRBJ1-5; D uncertain. The CDR3 covers 12 residues. V gave up 6 bases and J gave up 7 bases, with 10 bases separating them. Germline V CDR1 and CDR2: MDHEN, SYDVKM. This chain's CDR3 is CASRRGGQPQHF. The CDR3 DNA is TGTGCCAGCAGACGGGGAGGACAGCCCCAGCATTTT.

The sample holds one count of this clone. The chain employs TRBV12-5 and TRBJ2-7, with D maybe TRBD2 (5 bases). The CDR3 sequence is 18 residues long. The ends were cut back, 0 bases at V and 5 bases at J, with 23 bases in the middle. CDR1 is LGHNT and CDR2 is FRNRAP in the germline V gene. The CDR3 is CASGLVLPGVSSPHEQYF. Written as DNA, the CDR3 is TGTGCTAGTGGTTTGGTCCTACCCGGGGTTTCATCCCCCCACGAGCAGTACTTC. The entire variable domain, with the rest obtained from reference TRBV12-5 and TRBJ2-7, is as follows: DARVTQTPRHKVTEMGQEVTMRCQPILGHNTVFWYRQTMMQGLELLAYFRNRAPLDDSGMPKDRFSAEMPDATLATLKIQPSEPRDSAVYFCASGLVLPGVSSPHEQYFGPGTRLTVT.

The genes are TRBV14 and TRBJ2-1, with a tentative D call TRBD2 (5 bases). CDR3 size: 15 residues. V was clipped by 4 bases and J by 5 bases, with 15 bases between them. Germline V gives CDR1 SGHDN, CDR2 FVKESK. This CDR3 reads CASSLGLPGNNEQFF. CDR3 in DNA: TGTGCCAGCAGCCTCGGACTGCCTGGAAACAATGAGCAGTTCTTC.